The source of this T cell receptor (beta chain) is a study of T cells after yellow fever vaccination. Study summary: Low-cell-number fractions underwent preparation using SMART-Seq v4 Ultra Low Input. Study-level points and caveats: Most clones from primary vaccination were detected again post-booster (about 95% CD4, around 90% CD8).

Comments on this clonotype: The antigen remains unidentified.

Germline V gives CDR1 KGHDR, CDR2 SFDVKD. Unmatched junction bases numbered 3, after V lost 3 bases and J lost 1 base. This CDR3 is 15 amino acids long. TCRdb analysed the 5' RACE reads with MiXCR anew, one entry per CDR3 protein. This sample has 300,000 to 400,000 distinct CDR3 sequences; 8.7% occur once, and the top ten carry around 17%. The chain joins TRBV24-1 to TRBJ2-5, with 8 positions matching TRBD1. The receptor was derived from a man between 18 and 29 years old who received the YFV17D yellow fever vaccine. The sequencing here drew on PBMCs, taken on the day of the first yellow fever vaccination. CDR3 DNA sequence: TGTGCCACCAGTGATCCTACAGGGGGCCAAGAGACCCAGTACTTC. This gives the protein CATSDPTGGQETQYF.